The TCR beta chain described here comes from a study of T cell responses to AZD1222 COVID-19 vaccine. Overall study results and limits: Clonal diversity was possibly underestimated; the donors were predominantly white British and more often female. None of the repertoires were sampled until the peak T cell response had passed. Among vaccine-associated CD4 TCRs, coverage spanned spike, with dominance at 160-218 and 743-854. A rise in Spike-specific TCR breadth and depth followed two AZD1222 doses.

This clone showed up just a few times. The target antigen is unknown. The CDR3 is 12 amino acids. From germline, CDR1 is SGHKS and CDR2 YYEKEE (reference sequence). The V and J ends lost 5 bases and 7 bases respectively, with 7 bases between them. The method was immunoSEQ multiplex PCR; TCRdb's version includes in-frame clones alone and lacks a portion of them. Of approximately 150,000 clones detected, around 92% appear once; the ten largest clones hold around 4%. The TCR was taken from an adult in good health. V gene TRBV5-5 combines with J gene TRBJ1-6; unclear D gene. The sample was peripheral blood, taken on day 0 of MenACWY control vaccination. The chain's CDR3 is CASRGQNSPLHF. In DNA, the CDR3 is TGTGCCAGCAGGGGCCAGAATTCACCCCTCCACTTT.